Sequencing of this T cell receptor (beta chain) was carried out in a study of cytomegalovirus exposure and HLA in healthy donors. This PCR relied on a set of 60 Vbeta primers and 13 Jbeta primers. Measured with immunoSEQ multiplex PCR; TCRdb has only the in-frame clones, and not every one. The sample has approximately 170,000 clones, more than 75% seen once. The CDR3 sequence is 15 residues long. Looked up from germline, CDR1 is SGHDT and CDR2 is YYEEEE. V gave up 1 base and J gave up 8 bases; unmatched junction bases: 8. The origin of this receptor is a man aged 25 to 40 in good health and CMV-seropositive. V usage is TRBV5-6 and J usage is TRBJ1-2; 10 positions match TRBD1. The source material was PBMCs. The CDR3 loop is CASSLTRTGGGGYTF. CDR3 sequence (DNA): TGTGCCAGCAGCTTGACCCGGACAGGGGGGGGCGGCTACACCTTC.